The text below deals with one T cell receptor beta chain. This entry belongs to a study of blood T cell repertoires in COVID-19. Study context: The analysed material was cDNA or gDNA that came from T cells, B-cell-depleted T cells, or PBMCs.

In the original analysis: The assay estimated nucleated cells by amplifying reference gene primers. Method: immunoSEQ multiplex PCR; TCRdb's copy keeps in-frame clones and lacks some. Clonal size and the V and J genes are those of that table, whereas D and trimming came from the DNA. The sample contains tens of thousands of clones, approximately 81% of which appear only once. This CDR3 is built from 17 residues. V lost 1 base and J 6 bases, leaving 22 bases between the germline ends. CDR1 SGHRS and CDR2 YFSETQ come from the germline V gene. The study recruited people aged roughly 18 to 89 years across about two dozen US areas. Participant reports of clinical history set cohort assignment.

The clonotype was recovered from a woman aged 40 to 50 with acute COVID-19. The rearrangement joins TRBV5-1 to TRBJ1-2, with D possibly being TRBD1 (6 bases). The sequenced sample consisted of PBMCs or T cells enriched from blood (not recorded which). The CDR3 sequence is CASSLNGEGVDLNGYTF. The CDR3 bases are TGCGCCAGCAGCTTGAACGGGGAGGGGGTCGACCTCAATGGCTACACCTTC.